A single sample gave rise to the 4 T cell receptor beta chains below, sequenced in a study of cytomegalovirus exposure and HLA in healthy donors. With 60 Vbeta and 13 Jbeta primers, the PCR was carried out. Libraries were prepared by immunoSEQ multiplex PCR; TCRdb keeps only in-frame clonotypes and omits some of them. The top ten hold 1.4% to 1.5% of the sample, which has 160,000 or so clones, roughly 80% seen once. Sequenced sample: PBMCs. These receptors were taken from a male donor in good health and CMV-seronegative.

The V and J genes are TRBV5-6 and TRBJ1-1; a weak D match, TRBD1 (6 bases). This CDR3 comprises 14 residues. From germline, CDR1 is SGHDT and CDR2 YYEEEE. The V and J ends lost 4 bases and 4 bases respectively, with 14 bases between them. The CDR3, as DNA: TGTGCCAGCAGCCCCCAGGGCAGGGGCACTGAAGCTTTCTTT. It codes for CASSPQGRGTEAFF.

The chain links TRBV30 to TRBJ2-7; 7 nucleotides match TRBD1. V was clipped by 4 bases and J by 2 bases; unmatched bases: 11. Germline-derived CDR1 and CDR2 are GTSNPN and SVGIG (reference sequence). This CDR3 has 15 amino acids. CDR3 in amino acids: CAWTRLRDSAYEQYF. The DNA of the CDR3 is TGTGCCTGGACTAGACTCCGGGACAGTGCCTACGAGCAGTACTTC.

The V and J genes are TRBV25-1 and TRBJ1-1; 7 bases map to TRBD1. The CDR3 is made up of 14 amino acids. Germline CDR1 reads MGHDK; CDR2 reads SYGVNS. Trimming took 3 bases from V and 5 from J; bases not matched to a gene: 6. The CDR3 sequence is CASSEHRGLTEAFF. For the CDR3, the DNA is TGTGCCAGCAGTGAGCACAGGGGTTTGACTGAAGCTTTCTTT.

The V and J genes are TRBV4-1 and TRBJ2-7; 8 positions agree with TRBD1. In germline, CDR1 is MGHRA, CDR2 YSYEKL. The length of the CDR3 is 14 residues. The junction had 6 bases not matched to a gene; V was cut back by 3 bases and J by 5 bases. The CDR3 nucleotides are TGCGCCAGCAGCCAGGGCTTGACAGGGGACGAGCAGTACTTC. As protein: CASSQGLTGDEQYF.